Shown below are 14 T cell receptor beta chains from a single sample sequenced in a study of T cells in Graves' hyperthyroidism and ophthalmopathy. TCR beta CDR3 regions were amplified from RNA transcripts. A set of HTBI primers served as the primers for a first-round RT-PCR of the TCR CDR3. TCRdb analysed the multiplex PCR reads with MiXCR anew, one entry per CDR3 protein. The table lists a few hundred thousand distinct CDR3 sequences, around a sixth of them singletons. The sample comprised blood. The source is a woman in her 30s with Graves' hyperthyroidism.

Only a few counts were recorded for this clonotype. V is TRBV5-6 and J is TRBJ2-2, with TRBD1 matching over 8 bases. This CDR3 region has 15 residues. The V gene end was trimmed by 0 bases and the J gene end by 7 bases; junction bases not matched to a gene: 5. Germline V gene data show CDR1 as SGHDT and CDR2 as YYEEEE. The CDR3 protein is CASSLVGQAVGELFF. The CDR3 coding sequence is TGTGCCAGCAGCTTGGTGGGACAGGCGGTCGGGGAGCTGTTTTTT.

In its sample, this clonotype was seen many times. This chain links TRBV4-3 with TRBJ2-7, with TRBD1 as a possible D gene (6 bases). V was trimmed by 1 base and J by 1 base, leaving 8 bases between them. CDR1 is LGHNA, CDR2 YSLEER, per germline. CDR3 length: 14 amino acids. The CDR3 nucleotides read TGCGCCAGCAGCCAAGGGACAGCATCCTACGAGCAGTACTTC. Its translation: CASSQGTASYEQYF.

This clonotype was seen many times. This chain connects TRBV7-9 to TRBJ2-3; no definite D call. Trimming removed 2 bases from V and 0 bases from J, with 9 bases in between. CDR1 is SEHNR, CDR2 FQNEAQ, per germline (reference sequence). CDR3 length equals 15 residues. The CDR3 DNA sequence: TGTGCCAGCAGCTTAAGAGCTCCTAGCACAGATACGCAGTATTTT. This sequence encodes CASSLRAPSTDTQYF. Looking up the rest from reference TRBV7-9 and TRBJ2-3 gives the full variable domain: DTGVSQNPRHKITKRGQNVTFRCDPISEHNRLYWYRQTLGQGPEFLTYFQNEAQLEKSRLLSDRFSAERPKGSFSTLEIQRTEQGDSAMYLCASSLRAPSTDTQYFGPGTRLTVL.

This chain connects TRBV4-3 to TRBJ1-4, with no clear D. The germline CDR1 and CDR2 sequences are LGHNA and YSLEER. The V end was cut by 4 bases, the J end by 8 bases, with 14 bases between. The CDR3 contains 14 residues. This CDR3 is CASSPRLASEKLFF. The CDR3 DNA follows: TGCGCCAGCAGCCCAAGACTAGCAAGCGAAAAACTGTTTTTT.

This clonotype has ten or more counts. J is TRBJ2-3 and V is TRBV12-3 or TRBV12-4, with D perhaps TRBD2 (7 bases). Trimming removed 2 bases at V and 4 bases at J, with 22 bases between. There are 18 residues in the CDR3. For the CDR3, the DNA is TGTGCCAGCAGTTTAAGGGTGGGGGGGCCCAGCACGGCAGATACGCAGTATTTT. Translated: CASSLRVGGPSTADTQYF.

This clonotype has ten or more counts. The chain is built from TRBV19 and TRBJ2-2; the D call may be TRBD1 or TRBD2 (5 bases each). CDR3 length: 14 amino acids. Germline lookup yields CDR1 LNHDA and CDR2 SQIVND (reference sequence). Trimming removed 4 bases from V and 5 bases from J, with 11 bases in between. The CDR3 DNA is TGTGCCAGTAGTAGAGAGGGGCTAACCGGGGAGCTGTTTTTT. This codes for CASSREGLTGELFF. Together with reference TRBV19 and TRBJ2-2, the CDR3 gives the full variable domain: DGGITQSPKYLFRKEGQNVTLSCEQNLNHDAMYWYRQDPGQGLRLIYYSQIVNDFQKGDIAEGYSVSREKKESFPLTVTSAQKNPTAFYLCASSREGLTGELFFGEGSRLTVL.

This clonotype was counted a few times. This rearrangement joins TRBV13 to TRBJ2-2; D may be TRBD1 (6 bases). This CDR3 region has 16 residues. The V end lost 7 bases, the J end lost 2 bases, and 17 bases lay between the germline ends. Germline loops: CDR1 PRHDT, CDR2 FYEKMQ (reference sequence). For the CDR3, the DNA is TGTGCCAGCACCCCGGACAGAAACCCTAACACCGGGGAGCTGTTTTTT. Amino acid sequence: CASTPDRNPNTGELFF. The complete variable domain, with remaining parts taken from reference TRBV13 and TRBJ2-2, reads AAGVIQSPRHLIKEKRETATLKCYPIPRHDTVYWYQQGPGQDPQFLISFYEKMQSDKGSIPDRFSAQQFSDYHSELNMSSLELGDSALYFCASTPDRNPNTGELFFGEGSRLTVL.

This clonotype was seen at least ten times. V is TRBV6-1 and J is TRBJ1-6; 7 bases agree with TRBD1. CDR3 size: 15 residues. Unmatched junction bases numbered 8, after V lost 6 bases and J lost 6 bases. CDR1 is MNHNS and CDR2 is SASEGT in the germline V gene. The CDR3 nucleotides read TGTGCCAGCAGGACGACAGACAGGGTTAATTCACCCCTCCACTTT. It codes for CASRTTDRVNSPLHF.

This clonotype was counted at least ten times. The chain uses TRBV27 and TRBJ1-4, with 8 bases matching TRBD1. Trimming removed 2 bases from V and 8 bases from J; junction bases left unmatched: 7. Germline V gives CDR1 MNHEY, CDR2 SMNVEV (reference sequence). This CDR3 is built from 15 residues. The CDR3 is CASSLVAGGLEKLFF. CDR3 nucleotide sequence: TGTGCCAGCAGTTTAGTGGCAGGGGGCTTAGAAAAACTGTTTTTT. Supplemented by reference TRBV27 and TRBJ1-4, the full variable domain reads EAQVTQNPRYLITVTGKKLTVTCSQNMNHEYMSWYRQDPGLGLRQIYYSMNVEVTDKGDVPEGYKVSRKEKRNFPLILESPSPNQTSLYFCASSLVAGGLEKLFFGSGTQLSVL.

This clonotype was counted ten times or more. The chain joins TRBV11-2 to TRBJ2-1; 15 bases match TRBD2. V trimming: 5 bases; J trimming: 2 bases; junction bases outside the gene matches: 4. This CDR3 region has 17 residues. Germline CDR1 is SGHAT and CDR2 is FQNNGV. The CDR3 here is CASSQRTSGRAYNEQFF. For the CDR3, the DNA is TGTGCCAGCAGCCAAAGGACTAGCGGGAGGGCCTACAATGAGCAGTTCTTC.

CDR3 sequence reads: CASGGREAFF. In DNA form, the CDR3 reads TGTGCCAGCGGCGGGAGGGAAGCTTTCTTT. This chain links TRBV2 with TRBJ1-1; D not certain. The V end lost 8 bases, the J end lost 8 bases, and 9 bases lay between the germline ends. Looked up from germline, CDR1 is SNHLY and CDR2 is FYNNEI. CDR3 size: 10 residues.

This clonotype was detected only a few times. At one of its ends the junction is not consistent with the germline gene, which may arise from a read error. The J gene is TRBJ2-5, the V gene TRBV12-3 or TRBV12-4; a possible D gene is TRBD1 (5 bases). The CDR3 extends over 13 amino acids. The CDR3 region is CASSTGSQEAQYF. As DNA, the CDR3 is TGTGCCAGCAGCACAGGATCTCAAGAGGCCCAGTACTTC.

This clonotype was counted between two and nine times. The rearrangement links TRBV20-1 to TRBJ2-3; 9 bases align to TRBD2. In germline, CDR1 is DFQATT, CDR2 SNEGSKA (reference sequence). J gave up 4 bases and V 0 bases, and 8 bases lay outside the gene matches. This CDR3 spans 16 amino acids. Here the CDR3 reads CSARDPAGGVPDTQYF. CDR3 coding DNA: TGCAGTGCTAGAGACCCAGCGGGAGGAGTACCAGATACGCAGTATTTT.

This clonotype was observed many times. V usage is TRBV12-3 or TRBV12-4 and J usage is TRBJ2-2; D might be TRBD2 (5 bases). The CDR3 sequence is 16 residues long. V was cut by 6 bases and J by 4 bases, with 18 bases left in between. In DNA, the CDR3 is TGTGCCAGCAGACCTCTAGCATCCCAAGGCACCGGGGAGCTGTTTTTT. It codes for CASRPLASQGTGELFF.